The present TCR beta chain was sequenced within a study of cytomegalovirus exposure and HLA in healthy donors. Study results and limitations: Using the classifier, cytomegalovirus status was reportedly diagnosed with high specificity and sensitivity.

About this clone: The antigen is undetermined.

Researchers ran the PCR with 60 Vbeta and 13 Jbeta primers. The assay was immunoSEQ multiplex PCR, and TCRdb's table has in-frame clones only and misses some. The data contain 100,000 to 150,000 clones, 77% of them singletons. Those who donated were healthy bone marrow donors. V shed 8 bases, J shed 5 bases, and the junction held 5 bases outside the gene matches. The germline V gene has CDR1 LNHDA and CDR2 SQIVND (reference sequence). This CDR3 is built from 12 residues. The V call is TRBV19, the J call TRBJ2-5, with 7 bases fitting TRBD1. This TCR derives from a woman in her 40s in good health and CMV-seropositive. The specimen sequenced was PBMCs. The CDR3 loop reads CASSRGLETQYF. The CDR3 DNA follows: TGTGCCAGTTCAAGGGGGCTGGAGACCCAGTACTTC.